The next 25 T cell receptor beta chains were all read from a single sample in a study of cytomegalovirus exposure and HLA in healthy donors. The PCR contained 60 Vbeta and 13 Jbeta primers. Generated by immunoSEQ multiplex PCR, the TCRdb table keeps only in-frame clones and is missing some. This sample has 250,000 or so clones; more than 75% occur once, and the top ten carry 1.3%. The sample comprised PBMCs. The receptors stem from a human donor in good health.

The rearrangement uses TRBV19 and TRBJ2-3, with TRBD1 as a possible D gene (5 bases). Trimming cost V 6 bases and J 4 bases, with 11 bases left between them. The CDR3 loop spans 13 amino acids. The germline gives CDR1 LNHDA, CDR2 SQIVND (reference sequence). In DNA form, the CDR3 reads TGTGCCAGTAGATCCAGGGCCGCAGATACGCAGTATTTT. Translating gives CASRSRAADTQYF. Supplemented by reference TRBV19 and TRBJ2-3, the full variable domain reads DGGITQSPKYLFRKEGQNVTLSCEQNLNHDAMYWYRQDPGQGLRLIYYSQIVNDFQKGDIAEGYSVSREKKESFPLTVTSAQKNPTAFYLCASRSRAADTQYFGPGTRLTVL.

The chain couples TRBV7-9 to TRBJ2-7; TRBD1 aligns across 7 bases. The V and J ends lost 5 bases and 2 bases, in that order; junction bases with no gene match: 9. This CDR3 has 15 amino acids. CDR1 and CDR2 (germline): SEHNR, FQNEAQ (reference sequence). As DNA, the CDR3 is TGTGCCAGCAGCGGACGGGACAGAGAAGCCTACGAGCAGTACTTC. It translates to CASSGRDREAYEQYF. Drawing the rest from reference TRBV7-9 and TRBJ2-7, the complete variable domain is DTGVSQNPRHKITKRGQNVTFRCDPISEHNRLYWYRQTLGQGPEFLTYFQNEAQLEKSRLLSDRFSAERPKGSFSTLEIQRTEQGDSAMYLCASSGRDREAYEQYFGPGTRLTVT.

The chain joins TRBV7-2 to TRBJ1-5; D not resolved. CDR1 is SGHTA and CDR2 is FQGNSA in the germline V gene. V was clipped by 0 bases and J by 7 bases, with 13 bases between them. This CDR3 is built from 15 residues. CDR3 in DNA: TGTGCCAGCAGCTTAGCTCCCACGGGTAACCAGCCCCAGCATTTT. This gives the protein CASSLAPTGNQPQHF.

V and J are TRBV5-4 and TRBJ2-1; 9 bases match TRBD2. The CDR3 runs 18 residues. The ends lost 0 bases at V and 7 bases at J; junction bases unmatched: 14. Germline V gene sequence: CDR1 SGHNT, CDR2 YYREEE (reference sequence). The CDR3 loop is CASSLGGRTSAGRNEQFF. Here the CDR3 DNA reads TGTGCCAGCAGCTTGGGGGGCAGGACTAGCGCAGGGAGGAATGAGCAGTTCTTC.

The chain has TRBV27 and TRBJ1-5; 8 bases map to TRBD1. Per germline, CDR1 MNHEY and CDR2 SMNVEV (reference sequence). The CDR3 extends over 14 amino acids. With V trimmed by 3 bases and J by 4 bases, 2 bases remained unmatched. The CDR3 DNA is TGTGCCAGCAGTTTCTACAGGGGGAATCAGCCCCAGCATTTT. As protein: CASSFYRGNQPQHF.

The CDR3: CASSPPSGAEAFF. The CDR3 DNA sequence: TGTGCCAGCTCACCACCGTCAGGGGCTGAAGCTTTCTTT. This chain joins TRBV18 and TRBJ1-1, with D possibly matching TRBD1 (6 bases). Germline V gene data show CDR1 as KGHSH and CDR2 as LQKENI. The CDR3 sequence is 13 residues long. The V end was cut by 0 bases, the J end by 6 bases, with 8 bases between.

The rearrangement joins TRBV18 to TRBJ2-5; D possibly corresponds to TRBD2 (5 bases). CDR3 length: 14 amino acids. V gave up 2 bases and J gave up 5 bases, with 12 bases separating them. Germline CDR1 is KGHSH and CDR2 is LQKENI. CDR3 region: CASSPGGLRETQYF. The CDR3 bases are TGTGCCAGCTCACCAGGCGGGCTACGGGAGACCCAGTACTTC.

This clone was found once. The chain couples TRBV5-1 to TRBJ2-5; 7 nucleotides match TRBD2. The V segment lost 4 bases and the J segment 6 bases; nucleotides outside the gene matches: 18. CDR1 is SGHRS, CDR2 YFSETQ, per germline. The CDR3 spans 17 residues. CDR3 in DNA: TGCGCCAGCAGCCAATTGTCGGGAGGAGTGCAAGGGAAGACCCAGTACTTC. The encoded protein is CASSQLSGGVQGKTQYF. Full variable domain (missing parts from reference TRBV5-1 and TRBJ2-5): KAGVTQTPRYLIKTRGQQVTLSCSPISGHRSVSWYQQTPGQGLQFLFEYFSETQRNKGNFPGRFSGRQFSNSRSEMNVSTLELGDSALYLCASSQLSGGVQGKTQYFGPGTRLLVL.

The rearrangement links TRBV6-5 to TRBJ2-7; 7 nucleotides align to TRBD2. The CDR3 runs 13 residues. V lost 9 bases to trimming and J lost 7 bases; unmatched junction nucleotides: 12. The V gene's germline CDR1 is MNHEY and CDR2 SVGAGI. This CDR3 is CASRRDYLWEQYF. The CDR3 bases are TGTGCCAGTCGGCGGGACTACCTTTGGGAGCAGTACTTC.

The chain is built from TRBV12-1 and TRBJ2-2; the DNA was not used to check the table's D call, TRBD1. TRBV12-1 has pseudogene status. The length of the CDR3 is 15 residues. In DNA form, the CDR3 reads TGTGCCAGCAGCTCCACGACAGTTAACACCGGGGAGCTGTTTTTT. It translates to CASSSTTVNTGELFF.

The chain recombines TRBV2 with TRBJ2-1, with D maybe TRBD2 (5 bases). This CDR3 is built from 13 residues. The V gene's germline CDR1 is SNHLY and CDR2 FYNNEI. With 7 bases removed from V and 4 bases from J, the gap between germline ends came to 11 bases. This CDR3 reads CASIGRAYNEQFF. CDR3 bases: TGTGCCAGCATCGGGCGGGCTTACAATGAGCAGTTCTTC.

The rearrangement uses TRBV7-2 and TRBJ2-1, with D perhaps matching TRBD2 (6 bases). Trimming took 4 bases from V and 16 from J, leaving 20 bases between them. The CDR3 sequence is 13 residues long. CDR1 is SGHTA, CDR2 FQGNSA, per germline. The chain's CDR3 is CASSSPGSPRSFF. The CDR3 nucleotides are TGTGCCAGCAGCTCGCCCGGGAGCCCCCGTAGTTTCTTC.

This clone was detected only a few times. The chain is built from TRBV7-9 and TRBJ2-5, with D perhaps matching TRBD2 (5 bases). This CDR3 comprises 15 residues. Germline V lookup: CDR1 SEHNR, CDR2 FQNEAQ (reference sequence). V was cut by 1 base and J by 5 bases, with 14 bases left in between. The CDR3 DNA reads TGTGCCAGCAGCTTAGACGGACTCGCGGTTGAGACCCAGTACTTC. Translation: CASSLDGLAVETQYF.

The genes are TRBV29-1 and TRBJ1-5; 7 bases line up with TRBD1. The V segment lost 5 bases and the J segment 0 bases; nucleotides outside the gene matches: 4. The CDR3 consists of 14 residues. The germline gives CDR1 SQVTM, CDR2 ANQGSEA. The CDR3 DNA sequence: TGCAGCGTTCAGACAGGGAATAGCAATCAGCCCCAGCATTTT. It yields the protein CSVQTGNSNQPQHF.

This clone was observed a single time. This rearrangement joins TRBV2 to TRBJ2-1, with TRBD2 identical over 11 bases. V dropped 5 bases and J dropped 0; count of bases not matched to a gene: 6. Germline loops: CDR1 SNHLY, CDR2 FYNNEI. The CDR3 runs to 17 residues. The CDR3 coding sequence is TGTGCCAGCAGTCCGTCGACTAGCGGGATCTCCTACAATGAGCAGTTCTTC. Translation: CASSPSTSGISYNEQFF.

V and J are TRBV7-9 and TRBJ1-1; 8 nucleotides line up with TRBD1. The V gene's germline CDR1 is SEHNR and CDR2 FQNEAQ (reference sequence). Trimming at V came to 2 bases and at J to 10 bases, leaving 9 bases not matched to a gene. The CDR3 length is 14 residues. The CDR3 coding sequence is TGTGCCAGCAGCTTAACAGGGGGTGAGGCGGTAGCTTTCTTT. Amino acids: CASSLTGGEAVAFF.

This chain joins TRBV4-2 and TRBJ2-1; D gene uncertain. Between the trimmed V and J ends, which lost 0 bases and 3 bases, there was a span of 12 bases. The CDR3 is made up of 16 amino acids. Germline CDR1 is LGHNA and CDR2 is YNFKEQ. CDR3 protein: CASSQDTSRFYNEQFF. The CDR3 region has the DNA TGTGCCAGCAGCCAAGATACAAGCAGGTTCTACAATGAGCAGTTCTTC.

The gene calls are TRBV4-1 and TRBJ2-3, with 9 bases that match TRBD1. Germline V CDR1 and CDR2: MGHRA, YSYEKL. The CDR3 totals 16 residues. V lost 3 bases and J lost 7; bases outside the gene matches: 11. The CDR3 DNA is TGCGCCAGCAGCCATCCTGGGGGACAGGGTCAGAATACGCAGTATTTT. As protein: CASSHPGGQGQNTQYF.

The chain couples TRBV9 to TRBJ2-7; D is possibly TRBD1 (6 bases). The CDR3 loop spans 16 amino acids. V was clipped by 3 bases and J by 0 bases, with 16 bases between them. Germline V gene lookup returns CDR1 SGDLS and CDR2 YYNGEE. The CDR3 loop reads CASSASGHRSSYEQYF. The CDR3 DNA sequence: TGTGCCAGCAGCGCATCGGGACACCGGTCCTCCTACGAGCAGTACTTC. Complete variable domain (other parts from reference TRBV9 and TRBJ2-7): DSGVTQTPKHLITATGQRVTLRCSPRSGDLSVYWYQQSLDQGLQFLIQYYNGEERAKGNILERFSAQQFPDLHSELNLSSLELGDSALYFCASSASGHRSSYEQYFGPGTRLTVT.

This chain joins TRBV5-4 and TRBJ2-1, with D maybe TRBD2 (5 bases). Germline-derived CDR1 and CDR2 are SGHNT and YYREEE (reference sequence). This CDR3 comprises 15 residues. V was shortened by 6 bases and J by 6 bases, with 19 bases between the two germline ends. The CDR3 coding sequence is TGTGCCAGCACCTCCTGGACGGCCGGGATCAATGAGCAGTTCTTC. It codes for CASTSWTAGINEQFF. Together with reference TRBV5-4 and TRBJ2-1, the CDR3 gives the full variable domain: ETGVTQSPTHLIKTRGQQVTLRCSSQSGHNTVSWYQQALGQGPQFIFQYYREEENGRGNFPPRFSGLQFPNYSSELNVNALELDDSALYLCASTSWTAGINEQFFGPGTRLTVL.

V is TRBV5-8 and J is TRBJ2-5, with D perhaps TRBD2 (5 bases). V lost 2 bases and J 4 bases, leaving 15 bases between the germline ends. The CDR3 covers 15 residues. Germline CDR1 and CDR2: SGHTS and YDEGEE. The CDR3 region has the DNA TGTGCCAGCAGCTTATCCGGGATCTGGGGAGAGACCCAGTACTTC. It encodes CASSLSGIWGETQYF.

The CDR3, as DNA: TGCAGCGGATATGGAGGCTCACTCTATAGCAATCAGCCCCAGCATTTT. As protein: CSGYGGSLYSNQPQHF. This sequence joins TRBV29-1 and TRBJ1-5; no clear D gene. CDR1 is SQVTM and CDR2 is ANQGSEA in the germline V gene. The CDR3 consists of 16 residues. Trimming left V 7 bases short and J 0 bases short, with 19 bases between.

The chain employs TRBV5-6 and TRBJ2-1, with TRBD2 matching 7 bases. Germline V gene sequence: CDR1 SGHDT, CDR2 YYEEEE. The CDR3 runs 12 residues. The junction had 6 bases not matched to a gene; V was cut back by 0 bases and J by 15 bases. DNA for the CDR3: TGTGCCAGCAGCTTGGACTGGGCGGGGGTGTTCTTC. Translated: CASSLDWAGVFF.

The chain is built from TRBV28 and TRBJ2-7, with 7 bases fitting TRBD2. Germline V gene lookup returns CDR1 MDHEN and CDR2 SYDVKM. CDR3 size: 13 residues. V lost 5 bases, J lost 2 bases, and 3 bases stayed unmatched. The CDR3 sequence is CASSPSGTYEQYF. The CDR3 nucleotides read TGTGCCAGCAGTCCGAGCGGGACCTACGAGCAGTACTTC. The full variable domain, with the rest looked up from reference TRBV28 and TRBJ2-7, is DVKVTQSSRYLVKRTGEKVFLECVQDMDHENMFWYRQDPGLGLRLIYFSYDVKMKEKGDIPEGYSVSREKKERFSLILESASTNQTSMYLCASSPSGTYEQYFGPGTRLTVT.

V usage is TRBV5-3 and J usage is TRBJ1-2, with unresolved D. TRBV5-3 is reported as an ORF; its role is uncertain. The CDR3 loop spans 15 amino acids. Trimming pared 0 bases from V and 7 bases from J, leaving 16 bases between. The CDR3 loop reads CARSLVPGSGGGYTF. CDR3 coding DNA: TGTGCCAGAAGCTTGGTGCCGGGGTCAGGCGGTGGCTACACCTTC.